This TCR beta chain was identified in a study of graft-versus-host responses after intestinal transplantation listed by TCRdb under 2021. Background on the whole study: Multivisceral, liver-intestinal, or isolated intestinal transplants were received by the recipients. Alloreactive clones were identified by sequencing pre-transplant mixed lymphocyte reaction products and comparing these products with unstimulated pre-transplant donor and recipient T cells. Donor T cell macrochimerism was defined as a peak of at least 4% donor T cells among recipient peripheral blood mononuclear cells. Bulk TCR-beta CDR3 sequencing was used to track graft-versus-host and host-versus-graft alloreactive T cell clones in the graft, circulation and bone marrow after intestinal transplantation. Every recipient was given anti-thymocyte globulin induction, followed by 3 to 4 years of maintenance tacrolimus and steroids. Of the 20 to 30 intestinal transplant recipients enrolled in the cohort, one of whom was a retransplant, a few patients without pretransplant specimens were excluded. Instead of going to the commercial service, samples from a few later patients were sequenced in-house on an Illumina MiSeq and processed with MiXCR.

The library came from the immunoSEQ multiplex PCR assay. For most patients, genomic DNA was subjected to high-throughput TCR-beta CDR3 sequencing by Adaptive Biotechnologies. The study's own analysis went as follows. TCR sequencing data for around 20 patients were retrieved from Adaptive's ImmunoSEQ software; a few other patients were processed with MiXCR and VDJtools. CDR3 nucleotide sequences shared between donor and recipient were removed because the origin of such sequences could not be assigned. To be classed as alloreactive, a clone needed at least 2-fold expansion over unstimulated cells and a minimum CFSE-low frequency of 0.002% (template counts) or 0.001% (read counts). Clones detected in sequenced pre-transplant spleen, lymph node, or MLR CFSE-low populations of the donor or recipient were defined as mappable. Cumulative frequency of alloreactive clones was calculated as a percentage of all sequences weighted by copy number. As stored in TCRdb, this immuneACCESS dataset retains in-frame rearrangements with V and J assigned. A fraction of the clones does not appear; measured against another copy, unresolved V genes explain less than half of the discrepancy, and the remainder lacks a known reason. That table gives V, J and clone size, and the DNA gave D and trimming. The sample profile shows roughly 40,000 clones; just over 90% of them were found once. Of the sample, 3.6% is held by the ten largest clones.

Study-level results and caveats: GvH clones turned up in recipient bone marrow, with some appearing earlier in ileal mucosa or blood, a pattern consistent with an intestinal mucosal origin. Early after transplant, peak levels of circulating GvH clones were associated with declines in HvG clones. The conclusions were limited by the relatively low number and heterogeneity of the intestinal transplant patients. Patients with donor T cell macrochimerism had high GvH to HvG T cell clonal ratios in their allografts.

Blood samples were collected up to 4 times in the first month after transplant and then at least monthly when available. Comments on this clone: The antigen it binds to is not known. Base qualities are not provided; no much larger clone lies one nucleotide away.

The CDR3 numbers 13 residues from cysteine through phenylalanine. The retained sequence is limited to the CDR3, 39 bases, with the frame set at the first base. CDR1 and CDR2 (SGHAT, FQNNGV) derive from the germline V gene. V is clipped by 3 bases and J by 1 base, and the sequence between their germline boundaries is 4 bases long. Sequenced here: PBMCs, sampled approximately 740 days after intestinal transplantation. The TCR comes from a human patient who received an intestinal transplant, so some T cells may come from the graft donor. Rearrangement joined TRBV11-2 to TRBJ2-1, with the identity of the D gene unclear. The CDR3 region: CASSLASYNEQFF. The nucleotide sequence is given as TGTGCCAGCAGCTTGGCTTCCTACAATGAGCAGTTCTTC. Outside the CDR3, residues come from the reference TRBV11-2 and TRBJ2-1 proteins, so the full variable domain is: EAGVAQSPRYKIIEKRQSVAFWCNPISGHATLYWYQQILGQGPKLLIQFQNNGVVDDSQLPKDRFSAERLKGVDSTLKIQPAKLEDSAVYLCASSLASYNEQFFGPGTRLTVL.